A selection of T cell receptor beta chains follows, all from one sample in a study of radiation and T cells in renal cell carcinoma. TCRdb's table, derived via immunoSEQ multiplex PCR, lists solely in-frame clones and lacks some. Counted here are around 77,000 clones, roughly 83% occurring once; the ten biggest clones make up about 2.5%. The sample here was blood, taken from a patient whose treatment included radiotherapy and nephrectomy. All receptors derive from a woman in her fifties or sixties with renal cell carcinoma. CDR3s include the opening cysteine and the closing phenylalanine or tryptophan. The order of the fields is V gene, J gene, CDR3 protein.

V: TRBV4-2; J: TRBJ1-5; CDR3: CASSQHGNSNQPQHF
V: TRBV18; J: TRBJ1-5; CDR3: CASSPPGGDQPQHF
V: TRBV6-5; J: TRBJ2-7; CDR3: CASRSTSGRLDEQYF
V: TRBV30; J: TRBJ2-1; CDR3: CASPGPGGLSNEQFF
V: TRBV19; J: TRBJ1-2; CDR3: CASSIAAGGPYGYTF
V: TRBV25-1; J: TRBJ1-4; CDR3: CASSEFASTNEKLFF
V: TRBV5-5; J: TRBJ2-7; CDR3: CASSLWTGDSYEQYF
V: TRBV9; J: TRBJ2-5; CDR3: CASSHRTGETQYF
V: TRBV9; J: TRBJ2-7; CDR3: CASSVDGTHVDEQYF
V: TRBV6-5; J: TRBJ2-1; CDR3: CASSRTGYNEQFF
V: TRBV15; J: TRBJ2-7; CDR3: CATSRGSTSYEQYF
V: TRBV29-1; J: TRBJ2-1; CDR3: CSVEHSYNEQFF
V: TRBV6-5; J: TRBJ1-6; CDR3: CASSPGQPSPLHF
V: TRBV4-2; J: TRBJ1-3; CDR3: CASSQDYGRPEGNTIYF
V: TRBV5-1; J: TRBJ1-1; CDR3: CASSLRTGPDTEAFF
V: TRBV28; J: TRBJ1-5; CDR3: CASRSGTVNQPQHF
V: TRBV5-4; J: TRBJ2-2; CDR3: CASSWDSRANTGELFF
V: TRBV6-5; J: TRBJ2-6; CDR3: CASSYYGGAGANVLTF
V: TRBV7-3; J: TRBJ2-5; CDR3: CASSSIGQGRKKETQYF
V: TRBV6-5; J: TRBJ1-1; CDR3: CASSLGLNTEAFF
V: TRBV27; J: TRBJ1-5; CDR3: CASSRQLQTGGISRPQHF
V: TRBV5-4; J: TRBJ2-2; CDR3: CASSLPEYANTGELFF
V: TRBV7-2; J: TRBJ1-4; CDR3: CASSFGVDEKLFF
V: TRBV5-1; J: TRBJ2-5; CDR3: CASSLEPGKETQYF
V: TRBV28; J: TRBJ2-5; CDR3: CASSLVGRTSGRRQTQYF
V: TRBV6-6; J: TRBJ1-5; CDR3: CASSYSSQGTQPQHF
V: TRBV4-1; J: TRBJ1-1; CDR3: CASSQERGDTEAFF
V: TRBV4-2; J: TRBJ1-4; CDR3: CASSQGRQGNEKLFF
V: TRBV7-9; J: TRBJ2-2; CDR3: CASSQAGSGELFF
V: TRBV5-8; J: TRBJ1-1; CDR3: CASSLLSRAFMNTEAFF
V: TRBV19; J: TRBJ2-2; CDR3: CASRTGRTGELFF
V: TRBV2; J: TRBJ1-1; CDR3: CASGNRGSSTEAFF
V: TRBV6-5; J: TRBJ2-2; CDR3: CASSFSGLRTGELFF
V: TRBV7-8; J: TRBJ2-2; CDR3: CASSLQGRSDTGELFF
V: TRBV29-1; J: TRBJ1-5; CDR3: CSAVVGGNSNQPQHF
V: TRBV6-1; J: TRBJ2-7; CDR3: CASSTVQAYEQYF
V: TRBV5-6; J: TRBJ2-7; CDR3: CASSMGLAGYYEQYF
V: TRBV6-1; J: TRBJ2-4; CDR3: CASTRTGKNIQYF
V: TRBV7-2; J: TRBJ2-5; CDR3: CASNSRAGLQETQYF
V: TRBV6-5; J: TRBJ1-4; CDR3: CASSSPRRAEKLFF
V: TRBV29-1; J: TRBJ2-2; CDR3: CSGISGGAIGELFF
V: TRBV5-4; J: TRBJ2-5; CDR3: CASSRAQLGQETQYF
V: TRBV6-6; J: TRBJ1-2; CDR3: CASSRGQTYPGYTF
V: TRBV6-6; J: TRBJ2-7; CDR3: CASSYGQGTIYEQYF
V: TRBV7-9; J: TRBJ1-5; CDR3: CASSLENQPQHF
V: TRBV11-2; J: TRBJ1-2; CDR3: CASSQRQGGYGYTF
V: TRBV9; J: TRBJ2-7; CDR3: CASSAGQGSEQYF
V: TRBV30; J: TRBJ1-1; CDR3: CAWSVTGRNTEAFF
V: TRBV11-2; J: TRBJ2-1; CDR3: CASSPGVGRDEQFF
V: TRBV28; J: TRBJ1-6; CDR3: CASSFGTGNSPLHF
V: TRBV6-5; J: TRBJ1-5; CDR3: CASRPQGPQPQHF